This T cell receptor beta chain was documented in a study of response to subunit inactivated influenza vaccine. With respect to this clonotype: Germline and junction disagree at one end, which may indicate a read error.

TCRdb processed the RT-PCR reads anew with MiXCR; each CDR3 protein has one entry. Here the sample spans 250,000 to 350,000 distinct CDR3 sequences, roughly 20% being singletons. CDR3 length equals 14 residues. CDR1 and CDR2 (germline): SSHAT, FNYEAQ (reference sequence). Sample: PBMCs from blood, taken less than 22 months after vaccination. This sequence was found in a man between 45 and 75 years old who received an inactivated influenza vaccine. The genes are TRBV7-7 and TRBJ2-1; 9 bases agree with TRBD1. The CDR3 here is CASSSDRGGNEQFF. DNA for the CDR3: TGTGCTAGCAGCTCGGACAGGGGAGGCAATGAGCAGTTCTTC.